These 13 T cell receptor beta chains originate from one sample sequenced in a study of memory CD4+ T cells and cytomegalovirus serostatus. Single viable CD3+CD4+CD8-CD45RO+ cells were sorted as the memory CD4+ T cells. Sequencing was performed with immunoSEQ multiplex PCR; in TCRdb, only in-frame clones are kept and a portion is missing. The repertoire includes just under 60,000 clones, 80% to 90% of them detected once, and roughly 1% sits in the top ten. Sequenced sample: memory CD4+ T cells from blood. These receptors were taken from an adult in good health and CMV-seronegative.

Relative to its sample, this clone is medium-sized (0.01 to 0.1%). V is TRBV19 and J is TRBJ1-2; D is possibly TRBD1 (5 bases). CDR3 length equals 15 residues. The V end lost 1 base, the J end lost 3 bases, and 12 bases lay between the germline ends. From germline, CDR1 is LNHDA and CDR2 SQIVND (reference sequence). The CDR3 reads CASSIVQAGDYGYTF. CDR3 nucleotide sequence: TGTGCCAGTAGTATAGTTCAGGCGGGGGACTATGGCTACACCTTC.

The chain couples TRBV5-5 to TRBJ2-7; no firm D call. Trimming took off 2 bases at V and 0 bases at J, with 9 bases between the two ends. CDR1 is SGHKS, CDR2 YYEKEE, per germline (reference sequence). This CDR3 comprises 14 residues. For the CDR3, the DNA is TGTGCCAGCAGCTTATACCGACTCTCCTACGAGCAGTACTTC. Translating it yields CASSLYRLSYEQYF.

V usage is TRBV5-1 and J usage is TRBJ1-5; the D is unclear. V lost 0 bases and J 6 bases, leaving 10 bases between the germline ends. There are 14 residues in the CDR3. From germline, CDR1 is SGHRS and CDR2 YFSETQ. The CDR3 DNA reads as TGCGCCAGCAGCTTGGAGGGTTTGACTCAGCCCCAGCATTTT. Its translation: CASSLEGLTQPQHF.

A few counts support this clone. The chain links TRBV12-5 to TRBJ2-7; D could derive from TRBD1 or TRBD2 (5 bases each). This CDR3 is built from 12 residues. V shed 4 bases and J shed 4 bases, with 8 bases lying between them. The germline V gene has CDR1 LGHNT and CDR2 FRNRAP. For the CDR3, the DNA is TGTGCTAGTGGTTCCGAGGGGTACGAGCAGTACTTC. This gives the protein CASGSEGYEQYF.

The chain joins TRBV11-2 to TRBJ2-3, with D uncertain. V was shortened by 2 bases and J by 5 bases, with 8 bases between the two germline ends. CDR3 size: 13 residues. The germline V gene encodes CDR1 SGHAT and CDR2 FQNNGV. The CDR3 DNA reads as TGTGCCAGCAGCTTAATGACCAGAGATACGCAGTATTTT. It is translated as CASSLMTRDTQYF.

The rearrangement uses TRBV19 and TRBJ2-1; D may be TRBD2 (6 bases). The CDR3 covers 17 residues. With 4 bases removed from V and 3 bases from J, the gap between germline ends came to 19 bases. The germline V gene has CDR1 LNHDA and CDR2 SQIVND (reference sequence). The CDR3 sequence is CASSRKGSSGYYNEQFF. Written as DNA, the CDR3 is TGTGCCAGTAGTAGGAAGGGAAGTAGCGGATACTACAATGAGCAGTTCTTC.

The chain employs TRBV27 and TRBJ2-1, with 7 bases lining up with TRBD2. The CDR3 totals 15 residues. V trimming: 5 bases; J trimming: 8 bases; junction bases outside the gene matches: 12. Per germline, CDR1 MNHEY and CDR2 SMNVEV (reference sequence). CDR3 sequence reads: CASSPRGLIFDEQFF. CDR3 nucleotide sequence: TGTGCCAGCAGTCCTCGGGGACTAATTTTTGATGAGCAGTTCTTC.

CDR3 sequence: CASSSGNQVDTQYF. The CDR3 bases are TGTGCCAGCAGCTCGGGTAATCAGGTAGATACGCAGTATTTT. The chain employs TRBV7-3 and TRBJ2-3, with D hard to call. The CDR3 is 14 amino acids. Trimming removed 4 bases at V and 5 bases at J, with 13 bases between. Looked up from germline, CDR1 is SGHTA and CDR2 is FQGTGA.

This clone was picked up one time. The rearrangement links TRBV9 to TRBJ2-2; a weak D match, TRBD1 (6 bases). Deletions cut 3 bases from V and 5 bases from J, with 14 bases between. The CDR3 covers 15 residues. Germline assignment: CDR1 SGDLS and CDR2 YYNGEE. This CDR3 is CASSATGLGTGELFF. The DNA for the CDR3 is TGTGCCAGCAGCGCGACAGGCCTTGGGACCGGGGAGCTGTTTTTT.

The V gene is TRBV2, the J gene TRBJ1-2; TRBD1 agrees at 11 bases. Germline V gene lookup returns CDR1 SNHLY and CDR2 FYNNEI. The V segment lost 6 bases and the J segment 7 bases; nucleotides outside the gene matches: 4. The CDR3 has 13 amino acids. Written as DNA, the CDR3 is TGTGCCAGCAGAGGACAGGGGGCCAGTGGCTACACCTTC. Its translation is CASRGQGASGYTF.

The V and J genes are TRBV7-3 and TRBJ2-1, with 9 bases identical to TRBD1. J lost 7 bases, V lost 5 bases, and 3 bases had no gene match. The CDR3 runs to 13 residues. Germline CDR1 is SGHTA and CDR2 is FQGTGA. The DNA of the CDR3 is TGTGCCAGCAGCACACAGGGGGCAAATGAGCAGTTCTTC. It yields the protein CASSTQGANEQFF.

The chain uses TRBV18 and TRBJ2-7; tentatively, D is TRBD1 (5 bases). CDR3 length: 15 amino acids. With 2 bases removed from V and 0 bases from J, the gap between germline ends came to 11 bases. The germline V gene encodes CDR1 KGHSH and CDR2 LQKENI. The CDR3 DNA is TGTGCCAGCTCACCAGCACAGGCGACCTCCTACGAGCAGTACTTC. This translates into CASSPAQATSYEQYF.

The chain couples TRBV27 to TRBJ2-1; 10 nucleotides agree with TRBD1. Trimming removed 5 bases from V and 6 bases from J; junction bases left unmatched: 10. CDR1 is MNHEY and CDR2 is SMNVEV in the germline V gene (reference sequence). The CDR3 is 16 residues long. This CDR3 is CASSPRRGTGVNEQFF. The CDR3 DNA reads as TGTGCCAGCAGTCCCAGGCGGGGGACAGGGGTCAATGAGCAGTTCTTC.